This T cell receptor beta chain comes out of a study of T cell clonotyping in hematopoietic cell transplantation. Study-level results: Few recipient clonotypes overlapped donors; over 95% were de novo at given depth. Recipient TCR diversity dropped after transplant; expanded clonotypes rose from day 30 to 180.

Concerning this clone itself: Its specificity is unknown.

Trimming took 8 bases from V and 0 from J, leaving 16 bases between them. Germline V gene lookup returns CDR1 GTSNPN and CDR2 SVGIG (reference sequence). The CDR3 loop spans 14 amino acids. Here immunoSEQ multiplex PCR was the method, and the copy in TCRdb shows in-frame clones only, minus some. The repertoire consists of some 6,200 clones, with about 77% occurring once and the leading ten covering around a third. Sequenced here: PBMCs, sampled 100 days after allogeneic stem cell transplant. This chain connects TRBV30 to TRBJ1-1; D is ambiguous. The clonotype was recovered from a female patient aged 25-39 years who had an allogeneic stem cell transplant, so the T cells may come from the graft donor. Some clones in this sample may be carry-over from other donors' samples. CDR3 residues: CAGIDTTMNTEAFF. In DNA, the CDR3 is TGTGCCGGCATAGATACTACAATGAACACTGAAGCTTTCTTT.